The 2 T cell receptor beta chains below come from one sample, sequenced in a study of control samples from healthy donors and cancer patients. Method: immunoSEQ multiplex PCR; TCRdb's copy keeps in-frame clones and lacks some. The sample has roughly 130,000 clones, approximately 91% seen once. Material: blood. The receptors stem from a woman aged 25-40 years in good health.

This rearrangement joins TRBV7-2 to TRBJ2-7; D unclear. This CDR3 has 13 amino acids. V gave up 1 base and J gave up 7 bases, with 11 bases separating them. Germline V CDR1 and CDR2: SGHTA, FQGNSA. The CDR3 bases are TGTGCCAGCAGCTTAGGGTATCGGCGGGAGCAGTACTTC. Amino acid sequence: CASSLGYRREQYF.

This rearrangement joins TRBV11-2 to TRBJ2-1; TRBD2 aligns across 7 bases. The CDR3 contains 16 residues. V trimming: 4 bases; J trimming: 6 bases; junction bases outside the gene matches: 12. CDR1 is SGHAT and CDR2 is FQNNGV in the germline V gene. The CDR3 nucleotides read TGTGCCAGCAGCTCCCGGGTGGGAGGGCCTGTCAATGAGCAGTTCTTC. It codes for CASSSRVGGPVNEQFF.